This entry lists 8 T cell receptor beta chains sequenced from one sample in a study of cytomegalovirus exposure and HLA in healthy donors. In the PCR, 60 Vbeta and 13 Jbeta primers were used. Profiling relied on immunoSEQ multiplex PCR, and the TCRdb table lists in-frame clones only, not all of them. The data contain some 240,000 clones, 92% of them singletons. The sequencing sample was made of PBMCs. Source of these receptors: a girl aged 2-10 years in good health and CMV-seronegative.

The chain has TRBV10-2 and TRBJ2-7; 9 bases agree with TRBD2. Germline loops: CDR1 WSHSY, CDR2 SAAADI. This CDR3 comprises 17 residues. With V trimmed by 9 bases and J by 5 bases, 20 bases remained unmatched. CDR3 region: CASNLLAGPPAVHEQYF. CDR3 DNA: TGCGCCAGTAACCTCCTAGCGGGACCCCCGGCCGTCCACGAGCAGTACTTC.

This rearrangement joins TRBV13 to TRBJ2-3; 14 bases fit TRBD2. Trimming cost V 4 bases and J 5 bases; bases outside gene matches: 5. The CDR3 runs to 16 residues. Germline values: CDR1 PRHDT, CDR2 FYEKMQ (reference sequence). CDR3: CASSSGLAGDLDTQYF. CDR3 in DNA: TGTGCCAGCAGCTCGGGACTAGCGGGAGATCTAGATACGCAGTATTTT.

This rearrangement joins TRBV18 to TRBJ1-1; tentative D call: TRBD1 (5 bases). Germline CDR1 KGHSH, CDR2 LQKENI. Between the trimmed V and J ends, which lost 0 bases and 0 bases, there was a span of 11 bases. The length of the CDR3 is 16 residues. CDR3 amino acids: CASSPPGRGVNTEAFF. As DNA, the CDR3 is TGTGCCAGCTCACCACCAGGGCGGGGGGTGAACACTGAAGCTTTCTTT.

The chain has TRBV5-1 and TRBJ1-1, with 8 positions matching TRBD1. V shed 2 bases, J shed 4 bases, and the junction held 7 bases outside the gene matches. The CDR3 totals 15 residues. CDR1 SGHRS and CDR2 YFSETQ come from the germline V gene. The CDR3 nucleotides read TGCGCCAGCAGCTTCACCGACAGGGGTGGCACTGAAGCTTTCTTT. This translates into CASSFTDRGGTEAFF. Filled out from reference TRBV5-1 and TRBJ1-1, the complete variable domain reads KAGVTQTPRYLIKTRGQQVTLSCSPISGHRSVSWYQQTPGQGLQFLFEYFSETQRNKGNFPGRFSGRQFSNSRSEMNVSTLELGDSALYLCASSFTDRGGTEAFFGQGTRLTVV.

J is TRBJ2-5 and V is TRBV2, with a possible D match to TRBD1 (6 bases). The V gene's germline CDR1 is SNHLY and CDR2 FYNNEI. Trimming shortened V by 6 bases and J by 2 bases, and 13 bases separated the two germline ends. The CDR3 sequence is 14 residues long. The CDR3 sequence is CASRKGDKQETQYF. CDR3 bases: TGTGCCAGCAGAAAAGGGGACAAGCAAGAGACCCAGTACTTC.

The rearrangement joins TRBV9 to TRBJ1-5, with a possible D match to TRBD1 (6 bases). CDR1 is SGDLS, CDR2 YYNGEE, per germline. The V end lost 3 bases, the J end lost 7 bases, and 14 bases lay between the germline ends. The CDR3 loop spans 14 amino acids. The CDR3 loop reads CASSATGFTQPQHF. CDR3 coding DNA: TGTGCCAGCAGCGCTACAGGGTTCACACAGCCCCAGCATTTT. Based on the CDR3 plus reference TRBV9 and TRBJ1-5, the full variable domain is DSGVTQTPKHLITATGQRVTLRCSPRSGDLSVYWYQQSLDQGLQFLIQYYNGEERAKGNILERFSAQQFPDLHSELNLSSLELGDSALYFCASSATGFTQPQHFGDGTRLSIL.

The chain has TRBV6-6 and TRBJ1-2; D not resolved. V lost 2 bases to trimming and J lost 7 bases, with 8 bases between them. This CDR3 comprises 12 residues. Germline V CDR1 and CDR2: MNHNY, SVGAGI (reference sequence). CDR3 sequence reads: CASSYPTGGYTF. The CDR3 DNA is TGTGCCAGCAGTTACCCCACGGGTGGCTACACCTTC.

The chain joins TRBV27 to TRBJ2-3; TRBD2 agrees at 7 bases. This CDR3 contains 14 residues. Losses at the gene ends were 7 bases for V and 7 bases for J; bases not matched to a gene: 11. Germline assignment: CDR1 MNHEY and CDR2 SMNVEV (reference sequence). The CDR3 is CASTSGRGRYTQYF. The DNA of the CDR3 is TGTGCCAGCACCTCGGGGAGGGGCCGATATACGCAGTATTTT.